This T cell receptor (beta chain) was recorded in a study of blood T cell repertoires in COVID-19. The wider study: Sample material is recorded as cDNA or gDNA derived from T cells, B-cell-depleted T cells, or PBMCs.

In the source study's methods: From reference gene primer amplification, estimates of nucleated cell counts were derived. Here immunoSEQ multiplex PCR was the method, and the copy in TCRdb shows in-frame clones only, minus some. V and J calls and clone size are copied from that table; D and trimming were computed from the DNA. This sample carries about 210,000 clones, about 86% of them seen once, and the ten largest clones take around 4%. The CDR3 consists of 20 residues. V dropped 3 bases and J dropped 6; count of bases not matched to a gene: 20. Looked up from germline, CDR1 is KGHSH and CDR2 is LQKENI. This clone was recorded once.

This TCR was sampled from a woman between 35 and 50 years old with acute COVID-19. The chain links TRBV18 to TRBJ2-2, with 9 bases aligning to TRBD2. The specimen sequenced was PBMCs or T cells enriched from blood (not recorded which). In nucleotides, the CDR3 is TGTGCCAGCTCACCTTTCCAACTGACTAGCGGCCATATGAGCGCCGGGGAGCTGTTTTTT. This translates into CASSPFQLTSGHMSAGELFF.